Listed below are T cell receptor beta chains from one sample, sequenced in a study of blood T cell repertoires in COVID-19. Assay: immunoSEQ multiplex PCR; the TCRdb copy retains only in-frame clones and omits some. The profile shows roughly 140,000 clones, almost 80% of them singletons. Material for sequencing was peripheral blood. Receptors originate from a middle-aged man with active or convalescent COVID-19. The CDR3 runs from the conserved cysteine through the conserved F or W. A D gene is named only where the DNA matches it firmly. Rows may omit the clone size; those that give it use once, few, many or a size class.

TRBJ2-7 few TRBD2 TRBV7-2 CASSQAIGLAGDEQYF TGTGCCAGCAGCCAGGCTATAGGACTAGCGGGAGACGAGCAGTACTTC
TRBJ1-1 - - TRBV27 CASRKGLYTEAFF TGTGCCAGCAGGAAGGGGTTGTACACTGAAGCTTTCTTT
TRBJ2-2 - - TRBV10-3 CAINRQSSGVAGELFF TGTGCCATCAACCGACAGTCCTCGGGTGTGGCCGGGGAGCTGTTTTTT
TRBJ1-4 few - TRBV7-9 CASSLVTELFF TGTGCCAGCAGCTTAGTAACAGAACTGTTTTTT
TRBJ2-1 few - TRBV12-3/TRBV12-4 CASSLIRQEQFF TGTGCCAGCAGTTTAATTCGTCAGGAGCAGTTCTTC
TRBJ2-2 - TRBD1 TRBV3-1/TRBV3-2 CASSQKSDRGRTGELFF TGTGCCAGCAGCCAGAAGTCGGACAGGGGCAGGACCGGGGAGCTGTTTTTT
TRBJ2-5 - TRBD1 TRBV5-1 CASSFGTGRETQYF TGCGCCAGCAGCTTCGGGACAGGGAGAGAGACCCAGTACTTC
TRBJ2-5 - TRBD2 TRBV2 CASSAVTSSETQYF TGTGCCAGCAGTGCAGTGACTAGCAGCGAGACCCAGTACTTC
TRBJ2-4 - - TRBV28 CASSPGGQNIQYF TGTGCCAGCAGCCCGGGGGGCCAAAACATTCAGTACTTC
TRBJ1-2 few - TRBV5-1 CATRSNYGYTF TGCGCCACCAGATCGAACTATGGCTACACCTTC
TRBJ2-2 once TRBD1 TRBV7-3 CASSAGTGATGELFF TGTGCCAGCAGCGCGGGGACAGGGGCCACCGGGGAGCTGTTTTTT
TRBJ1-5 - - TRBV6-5 CASNQAFNQPQHF TGTGCCAGCAATCAGGCTTTCAATCAGCCCCAGCATTTT
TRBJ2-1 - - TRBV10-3 CAISESGPSGLGRHEQFF TGTGCCATCAGTGAGTCGGGACCCTCGGGACTTGGGAGGCATGAGCAGTTCTTC
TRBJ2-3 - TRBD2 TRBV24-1 CATSDPRLAGGPSTDTQYF TGTGCCACCAGTGACCCCCGACTAGCGGGAGGGCCCAGCACAGATACGCAGTATTTT
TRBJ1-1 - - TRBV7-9 CASSLERGMVPEAFF TGTGCCAGCAGCTTAGAAAGGGGCATGGTACCTGAAGCTTTCTTT
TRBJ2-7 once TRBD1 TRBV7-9 CASSRRDRGLGEQYF TGTGCCAGCAGCCGAAGGGACAGGGGGCTGGGGGAGCAGTACTTC
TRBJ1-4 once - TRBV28 CASSIYSGGPEKLFF TGTGCCAGCTCTATTTACTCCGGGGGGCCTGAAAAACTGTTTTTT
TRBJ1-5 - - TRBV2 CASAGGSQPQHF TGTGCCAGCGCGGGTGGGAGTCAGCCCCAGCATTTT
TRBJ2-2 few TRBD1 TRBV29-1 CSVTGGTGELFF TGCAGCGTAACAGGGGGCACCGGGGAGCTGTTTTTT
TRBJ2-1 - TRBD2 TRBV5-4 CASHSGRARSYNEQFF TGTGCCAGCCATAGCGGGAGGGCCAGGTCCTACAATGAGCAGTTCTTC
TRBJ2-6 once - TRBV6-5 CASTPSGANVLTF TGTGCCAGTACACCCTCTGGGGCCAACGTCCTGACTTTC
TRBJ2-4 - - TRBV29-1 CSVQGRVAKNIQYF TGCAGCGTCCAGGGGAGAGTAGCCAAAAACATTCAGTACTTC
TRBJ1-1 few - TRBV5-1 CASSLTRQSSEAFF TGCGCCAGCAGCTTGACAAGACAGTCGAGTGAAGCTTTCTTT
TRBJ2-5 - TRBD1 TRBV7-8 CAGGQGVETQYF TGTGCCGGAGGACAGGGGGTGGAGACCCAGTACTTC
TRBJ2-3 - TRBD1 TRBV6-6 CASSYSGTGTDTQYF TGTGCCAGCAGTTACTCCGGGACAGGCACAGATACGCAGTATTTT
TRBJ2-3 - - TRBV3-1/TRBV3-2 CASSLHRDTQYF TGTGCCAGCAGCCTTCACAGGGATACGCAGTATTTT
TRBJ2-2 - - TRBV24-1 CATSDPGANTGELFF TGTGCCACCAGTGATCCAGGGGCGAACACCGGGGAGCTGTTTTTT
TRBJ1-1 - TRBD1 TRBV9 CASSEGQGIMNTEAFF TGTGCCAGCAGCGAGGGACAGGGTATTATGAACACTGAAGCTTTCTTT
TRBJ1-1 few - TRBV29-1 CSGGVGGDTEAFF TGCAGCGGGGGGGTTGGAGGGGACACTGAAGCTTTCTTT
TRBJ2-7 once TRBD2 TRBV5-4 CASSLELAGGSYEQYF TGTGCCAGCAGCTTGGAGCTAGCGGGAGGATCCTACGAGCAGTACTTC
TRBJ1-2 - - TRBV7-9 CASSPDELFGAGYTF TGTGCCAGCAGCCCTGATGAATTATTTGGGGCTGGCTACACCTTC